One and the same sample provided the 18 T cell receptor beta chains below, sequenced in a study of identical twins (TCRdb year 2016). Libraries were prepared through 5' RACE. The sequencer listed for this sample is Illumina HiSeq 2000. In TCRdb, the public reads were trimmed at Q25 with fastp and aligned with MiXCR, with productive beta chains retained. Every distinct CDR3 protein forms one entry, paired with its most common genes and DNA. The sample table contains 1.5 million to 2 million distinct CDR3 sequences; only one count was recorded for about 30% of them. The ten largest clones capture around 0.25% of the sample. The material sequenced was cord blood. The source of these receptors is a newborn girl in good health.

The chain has TRBV12-3 or TRBV12-4 and TRBJ2-5; the D call may be TRBD1 or TRBD2 (5 bases each). V lost 1 base and J lost 11, with 14 bases in between. This CDR3 comprises 13 residues. The CDR3 DNA is TGTGCCAGCAGTTTAGTGGCTGCCAGGGAGCAGTACTTC. It is translated as CASSLVAAREQYF.

J is TRBJ2-4 and V is TRBV20-1; the D gene is possibly TRBD1 (6 bases). The J call may be incorrect, as the DNA end agrees better with TRBJ2-7. The germline V gene encodes CDR1 DFQATT and CDR2 SNEGSKA (reference sequence). The CDR3 extends over 13 amino acids. The CDR3 protein is CSARDIVRGEQYF. CDR3 bases: TGCAGTGCTAGAGATATTGTCAGGGGCGAGCAGTACTTC.

Of note for this clonotype: One end of the junction does not line up with germline, which may come from a read error. V gene TRBV20-1 combines with J gene TRBJ2-1; TRBD2 is a possible D gene (7 bases). The germline V gene has CDR1 DFQATT and CDR2 SNEGSKA (reference sequence). CDR3 size: 14 residues. The CDR3 spells CSARRGASYNERFF. The CDR3 nucleotides are TGCAGTGCTAGACGGGGGGCGTCCTACAATGAGCGGTTCTTC.

This clonotype was detected only a few times. A much larger clone lies a single base off, so this may be a read error. The chain recombines TRBV12-3 or TRBV12-4 with TRBJ2-1, with TRBD2 matching 9 bases. The J call may not be correct, given that the DNA end is closer to TRBJ2-7. This CDR3 is built from 14 residues. The CDR3 sequence: CASRLAGSYNEQYF. DNA for the CDR3: TGTGCCAGCAGACTAGCGGGCTCCTACAATGAGCAGTACTTC.

In this sample, this clonotype turned up a few times. The chain recombines TRBV10-3 with TRBJ1-5; possibly TRBD1 for D (6 bases). Germline CDR1 reads ENHRY; CDR2 reads SYGVKD. CDR3 length: 16 amino acids. Deletions cut 0 bases from V and 2 bases from J, with 11 bases between. The CDR3 here is CAISESAGAGNQPQHF. The DNA of the CDR3 is TGTGCCATCAGTGAGTCGGCGGGGGCTGGCAATCAGCCCCAGCATTTT.

A note on this clonotype: At one end, the junction sequence differs from germline, possibly due to a read error. The V call is TRBV7-9, the J call TRBJ1-6, with unresolved D. Germline values: CDR1 SEHNR, CDR2 FQNEAQ (reference sequence). This CDR3 is built from 15 residues. Here the CDR3 DNA reads TGTGCCAGCAGCTCGGCGAGCTCCTATAACTCACCCCTCCACTTT. This translates into CASSSASSYNSPLHF. The full variable domain, completed using reference TRBV7-9 and TRBJ1-6, is DTGVSQNPRHKITKRGQNVTFRCDPISEHNRLYWYRQTLGQGPEFLTYFQNEAQLEKSRLLSDRFSAERPKGSFSTLEIQRTEQGDSAMYLCASSSASSYNSPLHFGNGTRLTVT.

CDR3 bases: TGTGCCAGCAGTTACGACTTCCAGGGCGATGAGCAGTTCTTC. This encodes CASSYDFQGDEQFF. The rearrangement joins TRBV27 to TRBJ2-1; maybe TRBD1 (5 bases). Per germline, CDR1 MNHEY and CDR2 SMNVEV (reference sequence). The V gene lost 4 bases and the J gene lost 8 bases, with 15 bases spanning the gap. CDR3 length: 14 residues.

As regards this clonotype: It may be a read error: a sequence one base away is much more abundant. The rearrangement joins TRBV28 to TRBJ2-5, with 9 positions matching TRBD1. The J call could be wrong; TRBJ2-1 is a better fit for the DNA end. CDR3 length: 15 amino acids. In germline, CDR1 is MDHEN, CDR2 SYDVKM. The CDR3 sequence is CASSYPGQGQETQFF. DNA for the CDR3: TGTGCCAGCAGTTATCCGGGACAGGGTCAAGAGACCCAGTTCTTC.

The chain combines TRBV4-1 with TRBJ2-3; 7 bases align to TRBD1. The CDR3 loop spans 15 amino acids. Germline assignment: CDR1 MGHRA and CDR2 YSYEKL. Unmatched junction bases numbered 0, after V lost 0 bases and J lost 0 bases. Here the CDR3 DNA reads TGCGCCAGCAGCCAAGAGGACAGGAGCACAGATACGCAGTATTTT. This encodes CASSQEDRSTDTQYF.

This clonotype was seen only a few times. The V and J genes are TRBV25-1 and TRBJ2-2, with TRBD1 matching 9 bases. V dropped 2 bases and J dropped 4; count of bases not matched to a gene: 5. CDR1 is MGHDK, CDR2 SYGVNS, per germline. The length of the CDR3 is 16 residues. In DNA, the CDR3 is TGTGCCAGCAGTGAAGGGGACAGGGTGGGCACCGGGGAGCTGTTTTTT. Translated, it gives CASSEGDRVGTGELFF.

This sequence joins TRBV5-1 and TRBJ1-4, with D unresolved. Trimming pared 4 bases from V and 8 bases from J, leaving 9 bases between. There are 12 residues in the CDR3. Germline V lookup: CDR1 SGHRS, CDR2 YFSETQ. The CDR3 reads CASSTNLEKLFF. In nucleotides, the CDR3 is TGCGCCAGCAGCACGAACCTCGAAAAACTGTTTTTT.

J is TRBJ2-1 and V is TRBV4-1; 8 positions agree with TRBD1. The J call is doubtful: the DNA matches TRBJ2-7 better. This CDR3 comprises 15 residues. Germline loops: CDR1 MGHRA, CDR2 YSYEKL. The CDR3 protein is CASSQDRTGMNEQYF. The CDR3 DNA is TGCGCCAGCAGCCAAGACCGGACAGGGATGAATGAGCAGTACTTC.

This clonotype was picked up a small number of times. A clone one base away is much larger, so this may be a read error. This chain links TRBV27 with TRBJ2-6; D remains ambiguous. Trimming stripped 3 bases from V and 0 bases from J, with 6 bases between. Germline CDR1 and CDR2: MNHEY and SMNVEV (reference sequence). There are 15 residues in the CDR3. CDR3: CASSFGLSGANVLTF. CDR3 coding DNA: TGTGCCAGCAGTTTTGGCCTCTCTGGGGCCAACGTCCTGACTTTC.

The chain uses TRBV30 and TRBJ1-2; D is undetermined. The CDR3 is 14 residues long. Trimming left V 4 bases short and J 4 bases short, with 16 bases between. Germline V gene data show CDR1 as GTSNPN and CDR2 as SVGIG (reference sequence). For the CDR3, the DNA is TGTGCCTGGACGGGCGGGAGGGCCGGCTATGGCTACACCTTC. Translated, it gives CAWTGGRAGYGYTF.

V gene TRBV4-1 combines with J gene TRBJ2-7; 7 nucleotides agree with TRBD2. The germline V gene encodes CDR1 MGHRA and CDR2 YSYEKL. The CDR3 contains 15 residues. V lost 0 bases and J lost 4; bases outside the gene matches: 6. The CDR3 nucleotides read TGCGCCAGCAGCCAAGATCCTCCGCGGGGGTACGAGCAGTACTTC. Its translation is CASSQDPPRGYEQYF.

The rearrangement uses TRBV20-1 and TRBJ2-6; maybe TRBD1 (6 bases). Germline CDR1 DFQATT, CDR2 SNEGSKA (reference sequence). Trimming left V 6 bases short and J 0 bases short, with 18 bases between. There are 17 residues in the CDR3. For the CDR3, the DNA is TGCAGTGCCCCAACCCAGGGGATCCTCTCTGGGGCCAACGTCCTGACTTTC. This encodes CSAPTQGILSGANVLTF.

The chain carries TRBV20-1 and TRBJ1-1, with D possibly matching TRBD1 (6 bases). V dropped 2 bases and J dropped 8 bases, with 15 bases sitting between them. CDR1 DFQATT and CDR2 SNEGSKA come from the germline V gene (reference sequence). The CDR3 is made up of 13 amino acids. CDR3 region: CSARRTARGEAFF. CDR3 coding DNA: TGCAGTGCTAGAAGGACAGCCAGGGGAGAAGCTTTCTTT.

The rearrangement uses TRBV5-1 and TRBJ2-3; tentative D call: TRBD2 (6 bases). V was cut by 3 bases and J by 4 bases, with 21 bases left in between. Germline CDR1 reads SGHRS; CDR2 reads YFSETQ. The CDR3 is 17 amino acids. The CDR3 sequence is CASSWGLGETSSDTQYF. CDR3 in DNA: TGCGCCAGCAGCTGGGGGTTAGGTGAGACTAGTTCAGATACGCAGTATTTT.